The clone carrying this T cell receptor beta chain appeared many times. Each diagnosis was grounded in clinical symptoms, serum thyroxine and TRAb, thyroid ultrasound, and orbital computed tomography. This sample was included in a study of T cells in Graves' hyperthyroidism and ophthalmopathy. There were TCR beta CDR3 regions amplified from RNA transcripts. The study used the HTBI primer set for a first-round RT-PCR of the TCR CDR3. Each CDR3 protein gets one entry after TCRdb re-called the multiplex PCR reads with MiXCR. The profile shows hundreds of thousands of distinct CDR3 sequences, 35% to 45% of them singletons. Unmatched junction bases numbered 2, after V lost 4 bases and J lost 7 bases. CDR3 length: 12 residues.

Sequenced: blood. The chain couples TRBV12-3 or TRBV12-4 to TRBJ1-2; 8 bases align to TRBD1. The TCR sequence derives from a man aged 18 to 35 with Graves' hyperthyroidism. CDR3 DNA: TGTGCCAGCAGTTCCGGACAGGGTGGCTACACCTTC. It translates to CASSSGQGGYTF.